This T cell receptor beta chain was recorded in a study of blood T cell repertoires in COVID-19. Each recovered donor of Cohort 3 presented with two negative PCRs, clearance, or symptom resolution. As originally analysed: By means of reference gene primer amplification, nucleated cell counts were estimated. Measured with immunoSEQ multiplex PCR; TCRdb has only the in-frame clones, and not every one. V, J and clone size are those of that table, while D and trimming were read from the DNA. The sample has a few hundred thousand clones, around 89% seen once. The CDR3 is made up of 15 amino acids. The germline V and J ends were trimmed by 5 bases and 3 bases, with 11 bases remaining between them. CDR1 MGHDK and CDR2 SYGVNS come from the germline V gene.

This sequence originates from a woman in her twenties or thirties who had recovered from COVID-19. Sequenced material: PBMCs or T cells enriched from blood (not recorded which). The rearrangement links TRBV25-1 to TRBJ1-6, with D perhaps matching TRBD1 (5 bases). CDR3 residues: CASSPPQDYNSPLHF. CDR3 DNA sequence: TGTGCCAGCAGTCCTCCACAGGACTATAATTCACCCCTCCACTTT.